Below, one T cell receptor beta chain is given with its context. The antigen remains unidentified. Using immunoSEQ multiplex PCR, the repertoire was profiled, and TCRdb retains in-frame clones only, with some absent. The repertoire holds roughly 86,000 clones, about 93% seen once, with around 1.1% in the top ten. These data are taken from a study of OX40 agonist ivuxolimab in advanced cancers. The study, taken as a whole, reports: Among T cells, CD8+ cells averaged more expanded clones than CD4+ cells.

The CDR3 spans 13 residues. The germline V and J ends were trimmed by 5 bases and 0 bases, with 7 bases remaining between them. In germline, CDR1 is SGHTA, CDR2 FQGNSA. Sequencing was performed on CD4+ or CD8+ T cells sorted from blood, taken in a trial of the OX40 agonist ivuxolimab. This chain links TRBV7-2 with TRBJ1-1; no clear D gene. The receptor's source is an adult with an advanced solid tumor such as melanoma, head and neck, liver or kidney cancer. This CDR3 reads CASSTQLNTEAFF. CDR3 nucleotide sequence: TGTGCCAGCAGCACCCAGCTGAACACTGAAGCTTTCTTT.